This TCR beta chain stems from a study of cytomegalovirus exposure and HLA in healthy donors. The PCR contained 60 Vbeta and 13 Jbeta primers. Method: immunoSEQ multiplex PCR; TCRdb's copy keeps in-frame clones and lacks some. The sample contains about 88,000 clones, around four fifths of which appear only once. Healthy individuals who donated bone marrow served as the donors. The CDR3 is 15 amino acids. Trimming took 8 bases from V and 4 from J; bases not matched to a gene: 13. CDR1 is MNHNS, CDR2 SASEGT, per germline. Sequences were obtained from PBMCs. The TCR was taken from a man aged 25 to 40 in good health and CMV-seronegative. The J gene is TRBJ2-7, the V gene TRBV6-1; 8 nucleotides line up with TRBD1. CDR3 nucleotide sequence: TGTGCCAGCGAAAGATCCGGGACAGGAGGATACGAGCAGTACTTC. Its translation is CASERSGTGGYEQYF.